The 20 T cell receptor beta chains below were found in one sample sequenced in a study of blood T cell repertoires in COVID-19. Repertoires were generated with immunoSEQ multiplex PCR, while TCRdb's copy carries only in-frame clones and drops some. The sample yields about 160,000 clones, around 79% seen once. Sequenced: peripheral blood. The receptors shown here come from a woman in her sixties with COVID-19, enrolled during active disease.

This chain connects TRBV9 to TRBJ2-7; maybe TRBD2 (6 bases). V lost 3 bases, J lost 5 bases, and 18 bases lay in between. The length of the CDR3 is 15 residues. The germline V gene encodes CDR1 SGDLS and CDR2 YYNGEE. CDR3 nucleotides: TGTGCCAGCAGCGGGGGGGACGTCGCTATTAACGAGCAGTACTTC. Translating it yields CASSGGDVAINEQYF.

This CDR3 reads CASSQYNGDGSYEQYF. For the CDR3, the DNA is TGCGCCAGCAGCCAATATAACGGGGACGGGAGTTACGAGCAGTACTTC. The chain has TRBV4-3 and TRBJ2-7, with D maybe TRBD2 (6 bases). Trimming stripped 2 bases from V and 4 bases from J, with 18 bases between. The CDR3 is 16 amino acids. CDR1 is LGHNA and CDR2 is YSLEER in the germline V gene.

V gene TRBV5-1 combines with J gene TRBJ2-1; 8 nucleotides align to TRBD1. This CDR3 contains 17 residues. Looked up from germline, CDR1 is SGHRS and CDR2 is YFSETQ. V gave up 2 bases and J gave up 3 bases; unmatched junction bases: 10. The CDR3 DNA is TGCGCCAGCAGCTTCTCAGGGGGCGCGTTGAACTACAATGAGCAGTTCTTC. Translating it yields CASSFSGGALNYNEQFF.

This clone was detected only a few times. The DNA of the CDR3 is TGTGCCAGCAGAAAGACAGGGTTCTACGAGCAGTACTTC. Translation: CASRKTGFYEQYF. The chain has TRBV28 and TRBJ2-7; TRBD1 matches 7 bases. The CDR3 runs to 13 residues. Trimming cost V 6 bases and J 3 bases; bases outside gene matches: 5. Germline CDR1 reads MDHEN; CDR2 reads SYDVKM.

The V gene is TRBV27, the J gene TRBJ2-3; 9 bases agree with TRBD2. Germline lookup yields CDR1 MNHEY and CDR2 SMNVEV (reference sequence). J lost 2 bases, V lost 5 bases, and 8 bases had no gene match. This CDR3 has 16 residues. This chain's CDR3 is CASSPASGEVTDTQYF. The CDR3 bases are TGTGCCAGCAGTCCCGCTAGCGGGGAGGTCACAGATACGCAGTATTTT.

The chain couples TRBV19 to TRBJ2-7, with D possibly matching TRBD1 (5 bases). The CDR3 contains 13 residues. V lost 6 bases, J lost 6 bases, and 15 bases lay in between. Looked up from germline, CDR1 is LNHDA and CDR2 is SQIVND (reference sequence). CDR3 loop: CASSPGPRAEQYV. CDR3 bases: TGTGCCAGTAGCCCCGGGCCCAGGGCCGAGCAGTACGTC.

The genes are TRBV7-2 and TRBJ2-7; TRBD2 matches at 9 bases. The trim removed 1 base at V and 2 bases at J, leaving 3 bases unmatched. This CDR3 has 15 residues. Germline-derived CDR1 and CDR2 are SGHTA and FQGNSA. CDR3 coding DNA: TGTGCCAGCAGCTTAGGGCTAGCGGGAACCTACGAGCAGTACTTC. Its translation: CASSLGLAGTYEQYF.

This rearrangement joins TRBV5-6 to TRBJ1-2, with D perhaps matching TRBD1 (5 bases). Between the trimmed V and J ends, which lost 3 bases and 3 bases, there was a span of 18 bases. The CDR3 has 16 residues. Germline V gene data show CDR1 as SGHDT and CDR2 as YYEEEE. The CDR3 sequence: CASSSLPGRGDYGYTF. DNA of the CDR3: TGTGCCAGCAGCTCCCTCCCAGGGAGGGGTGACTATGGCTACACCTTC.

The chain employs TRBV9 and TRBJ2-3; no reliable D call. Germline lookup yields CDR1 SGDLS and CDR2 YYNGEE. The V and J ends lost 0 bases and 2 bases respectively, with 10 bases between them. CDR3 size: 15 residues. CDR3 sequence reads: CASSVGSLPTDTQYF. In DNA, the CDR3 is TGTGCCAGCAGCGTAGGTTCTCTCCCCACAGATACGCAGTATTTT. The entire variable domain, with the rest obtained from reference TRBV9 and TRBJ2-3, is as follows: DSGVTQTPKHLITATGQRVTLRCSPRSGDLSVYWYQQSLDQGLQFLIQYYNGEERAKGNILERFSAQQFPDLHSELNLSSLELGDSALYFCASSVGSLPTDTQYFGPGTRLTVL.

The chain carries TRBV30 and TRBJ1-2; 8 positions match TRBD1. V lost 4 bases and J lost 7; bases outside the gene matches: 2. Germline V gives CDR1 GTSNPN, CDR2 SVGIG (reference sequence). The CDR3 consists of 11 residues. The CDR3 DNA reads as TGTGCCTGGACAGGGGGCCGTGGCTACACCTTC. It encodes CAWTGGRGYTF.

This chain joins TRBV2 and TRBJ2-3; 10 bases are a match to TRBD1. Germline lookup yields CDR1 SNHLY and CDR2 FYNNEI. This CDR3 region has 15 residues. The V and J ends lost 4 bases and 6 bases, in that order; junction bases with no gene match: 7. As DNA, the CDR3 is TGTGCCAGCAGTGGAGTGACAGGGGGCCGTGATACGCAGTATTTT. The encoded protein is CASSGVTGGRDTQYF.

The chain joins TRBV6-2 or TRBV6-3 to TRBJ1-5, with D maybe TRBD1 (5 bases). The CDR3 sequence is 13 residues long. V lost 4 bases and J 6 bases, leaving 10 bases between the germline ends. The germline V gene has CDR1 MNHEY and CDR2 SVGEGT. DNA of the CDR3: TGTGCCAGCAGTTTTGGGGGGTTTCAGCCCCAGCATTTT. Its translation is CASSFGGFQPQHF.

V usage is TRBV6-5 and J usage is TRBJ2-7; TRBD2 agrees at 13 bases. The CDR3 runs to 15 residues. CDR1 and CDR2 from the germline V gene are MNHEY and SVGAGI. J lost 4 bases, V lost 7 bases, and 7 bases had no gene match. The CDR3 loop reads CASKVTSGGGYEQYV. Here the CDR3 DNA reads TGTGCCAGCAAAGTAACTAGCGGGGGGGGTTACGAGCAGTACGTC.

This rearrangement joins TRBV5-1 to TRBJ1-5, with D tentatively TRBD1 (5 bases). The CDR3 extends over 20 amino acids. V was clipped by 5 bases and J by 7 bases, with 34 bases between them. Germline-derived CDR1 and CDR2 are SGHRS and YFSETQ. The CDR3 sequence is CASRRDLKRMLRPDSQPQHF. In nucleotides, the CDR3 is TGCGCCAGCAGGAGGGACTTGAAACGGATGTTGAGACCTGATTCACAGCCCCAGCATTTT.

This clone showed up just once. The chain has TRBV6-1 and TRBJ2-3; no clear D. The CDR3 is 13 amino acids. The germline V and J ends were trimmed by 3 bases and 2 bases, with 6 bases remaining between them. Germline loops: CDR1 MNHNS, CDR2 SASEGT. The CDR3 coding sequence is TGTGCCAGCAGTGAGGAGTACACAGATACGCAGTATTTT. Its protein is CASSEEYTDTQYF.

This clone was counted a single time. The chain links TRBV12-3 or TRBV12-4 to TRBJ1-2, with 7 bases lining up with TRBD1. This CDR3 comprises 13 residues. V was clipped by 5 bases and J by 2 bases; unmatched bases: 2. The CDR3 sequence: CASSQQGNYGYTF. CDR3 nucleotide sequence: TGTGCCAGCAGTCAACAGGGGAACTATGGCTACACCTTC.

The chain has TRBV5-1 and TRBJ2-1, with 9 bases aligning to TRBD1. The CDR3 covers 14 residues. The germline gives CDR1 SGHRS, CDR2 YFSETQ. V lost 5 bases, J lost 4 bases, and 4 bases stayed unmatched. This chain's CDR3 is CASRQGASYNEQFF. The CDR3 bases are TGCGCCAGCAGACAGGGGGCTTCGTACAATGAGCAGTTCTTC.

V is TRBV27 and J is TRBJ2-3; possible D gene TRBD2, 6 bases. The CDR3 sequence is 15 residues long. Deletions cut 6 bases from V and 1 base from J, with 14 bases between. Looked up from germline, CDR1 is MNHEY and CDR2 is SMNVEV (reference sequence). Written as DNA, the CDR3 is TGTGCCAGCAGCCAAACAACGGGGGGCACAGATACGCAGTATTTT. Translation: CASSQTTGGTDTQYF.

The rearrangement uses TRBV7-2 and TRBJ1-6, with a weak D call TRBD1 (5 bases). The CDR3 spans 13 residues. The V end lost 4 bases, the J end lost 7 bases, and 8 bases lay between the germline ends. Germline assignment: CDR1 SGHTA and CDR2 FQGNSA. CDR3 sequence reads: CASSSDINSPLHF. The CDR3 region has the DNA TGTGCCAGCAGCTCGGACATAAATTCACCCCTCCACTTT.

This chain uses TRBV12-3 or TRBV12-4 with TRBJ2-3; D is ambiguous. The CDR3 runs 12 residues. V gave up 6 bases and J gave up 0 bases, with 4 bases separating them. CDR3 nucleotide sequence: TGTGCCAGCAGCCAAAGCACAGATACGCAGTATTTT. Its translation: CASSQSTDTQYF.